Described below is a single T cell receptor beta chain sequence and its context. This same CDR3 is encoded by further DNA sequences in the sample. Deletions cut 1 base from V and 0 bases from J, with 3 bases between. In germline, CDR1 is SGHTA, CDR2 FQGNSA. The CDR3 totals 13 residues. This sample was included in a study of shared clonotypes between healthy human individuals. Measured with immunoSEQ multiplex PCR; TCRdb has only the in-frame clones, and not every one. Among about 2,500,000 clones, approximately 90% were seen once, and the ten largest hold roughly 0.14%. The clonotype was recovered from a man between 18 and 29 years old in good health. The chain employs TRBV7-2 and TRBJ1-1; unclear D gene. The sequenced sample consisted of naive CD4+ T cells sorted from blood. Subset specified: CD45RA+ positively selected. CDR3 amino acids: CASSLEMNTEAFF. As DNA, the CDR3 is TGTGCCAGCAGCTTAGAAATGAACACTGAAGCTTTCTTT.